This T cell receptor (beta chain) was identified during a study of T cells in Graves' hyperthyroidism and ophthalmopathy (dated by TCRdb to 2018 to 2020). Regarding the complete study: Peripheral blood was sampled at the time of initial diagnosis, prior to any treatment. To identify TCR V-J signatures that set the groups apart, the researchers used a discovery cohort of 95 to 100 patients, made up of about 44 with Graves' ophthalmopathy and 55 to 65 with stable Graves' hyperthyroidism. Prospective prediction of ophthalmopathy was tested in an independent validation cohort consisting of 18 hyperthyroidism patients and 15 to 17 patients who later progressed to ophthalmopathy. For training and testing, the roughly 100 patients in the discovery cohort were randomly divided in a 7:3 ratio. In roughly six Graves' hyperthyroidism patients, the study also compared T-cell repertoires from thyroid tissue with T-cell repertoires from blood. After sampling, hyperthyroidism patients received methimazole starting at 30 mg daily, and ophthalmopathy patients received high-dose intravenous methylprednisolone. According to the paper, TCR Vbeta CDR3 sequencing was carried out on around 140 peripheral blood samples, which came from 40 to 45 ophthalmopathy, around 75 hyperthyroidism and about 17 progressor patients. Study-wide findings and limitations: Most expanded thyroid clonotypes (frequency above 0.001) were also detected in blood, suggesting blood repertoires may reflect thyroid immune responses. In cross-validation, a model built on a 13 V-J signature told ophthalmopathy apart from stable hyperthyroidism with less than 90% sensitivity and around 83% specificity, and in testing the same model reached 80%/75%. During validation, the model predicted progression to ophthalmopathy a median of roughly six months ahead of onset, with around 65% sensitivity and roughly 72% specificity. No statistical method was used to fix the sample size in advance, and group allocation was not hidden from the investigators.

The TCR beta CDR3 regions were amplified from RNA transcripts. The first round of RT-PCR for the TCR CDR3 was performed with the HTBI primer set and the Qiagen OneStep RT-PCR kit. A second multiplex PCR round built the libraries, followed by size selection and purification. Libraries were sequenced paired-end with 100 bp reads on an Illumina HiSeq2000. As for the authors' bioinformatics: Raw data were processed with SOAPnuke, discarding reads with adapters, uncalled bases, mean Phred below 15, or no exact constant-primer or identifier match. High-quality paired reads were merged using COPE v1.2.5, and each unique nucleotide sequence was defined as a clonotype. MiTCR v1.1 was used to align clonotypes to the IMGT TRBV, TRBD and TRBJ reference segments. The analysis included only V-J combinations with a frequency above 0.0001, which together covered more than 99% of the repertoires. A TCS score was defined as the ratio of F50 (clonal expansion) to E x V (chaos), with BLOSUM62-based TCRdist applied between CDR3 peptides within each V-J. Welch's t-statistics and random forest reduced roughly 500 V-J features to 13, which were used in a naive Bayes classifier (R e1071). TCRdb trimmed public reads at Q25 via fastp, called clones via MiXCR and kept in-frame beta chains. CDR3 protein duplicates are merged, each entry listing the most common genes and DNA. The V and J calls were determined by TCRdb, not by the authors. This sample comprises more than 150,000 distinct CDR3 sequences, about 17% of them detected only once. The top ten clonotypes cover about 29% of the sample.

The CDR3 runs 18 residues from the cysteine to the phenylalanine. Of the read, only the CDR3 DNA is kept; its 54 bases are in frame from base 1. The junction shows trimming of 5 bases on V and 2 bases on J, and the gene matches do not reach 12 bases of it. Based on the germline V gene (reference sequence), the CDR1 and CDR2 sequences are SEHNR and FQNEAQ. This clonotype was recorded at least ten times. The specificity of this receptor is unknown. Per-nucleotide qualities are absent, and no much larger clonotype sits a single base away. Stable Graves' hyperthyroidism was defined as the absence of progression to ophthalmopathy over 18 months of follow-up. Hyperthyroidism patients were newly diagnosed, with disease duration under 2 months, and aged 18 to 65 years. Any patient with an uncontrolled infection, another autoimmune disease, pregnancy or lactation was excluded. Diagnoses were based on clinical symptoms, serum thyroxine and TRAb, thyroid ultrasound and orbital computed tomography. Ficoll-Paque density gradient centrifugation was used to isolate PBMCs from around 10 ml of fresh peripheral blood. Total RNA was extracted using Trizol reagent, and RNA quality was assessed on an Agilent 2100 Bioanalyzer.

Recombination linked TRBV7-9 to TRBJ1-5; a stretch of 10 junction bases matches TRBD1. This TCR derives from a woman between 50 and 59 years old with Graves' hyperthyroidism. The sequencing input was blood. The CDR3 here reads CASSPNSPGTGGNQPQHF. The sequence in DNA is TGTGCCAGCAGCCCTAACAGCCCCGGGACAGGGGGCAATCAGCCCCAGCATTTT.